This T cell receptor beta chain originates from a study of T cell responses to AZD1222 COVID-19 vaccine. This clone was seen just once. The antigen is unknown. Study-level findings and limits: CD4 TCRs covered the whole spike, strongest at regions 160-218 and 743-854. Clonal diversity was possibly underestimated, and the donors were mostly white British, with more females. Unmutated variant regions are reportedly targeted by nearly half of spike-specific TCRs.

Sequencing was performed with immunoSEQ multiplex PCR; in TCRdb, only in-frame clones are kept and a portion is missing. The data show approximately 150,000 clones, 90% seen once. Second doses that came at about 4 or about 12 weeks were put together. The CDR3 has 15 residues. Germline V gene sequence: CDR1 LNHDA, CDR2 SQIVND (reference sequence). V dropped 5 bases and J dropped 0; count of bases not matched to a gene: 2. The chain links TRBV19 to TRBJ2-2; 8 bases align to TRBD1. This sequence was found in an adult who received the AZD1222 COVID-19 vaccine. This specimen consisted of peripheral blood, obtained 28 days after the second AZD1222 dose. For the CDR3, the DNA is TGTGCCAGTAGTTTGGGACAGGCGAACACCGGGGAGCTGTTTTTT. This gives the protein CASSLGQANTGELFF. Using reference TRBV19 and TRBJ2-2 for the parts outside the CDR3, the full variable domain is DGGITQSPKYLFRKEGQNVTLSCEQNLNHDAMYWYRQDPGQGLRLIYYSQIVNDFQKGDIAEGYSVSREKKESFPLTVTSAQKNPTAFYLCASSLGQANTGELFFGEGSRLTVL.